This T cell receptor (beta chain) was identified in a study of response to subunit inactivated influenza vaccine. Study results and limitations: Only a handful of new T cells, the authors suggested, are recruited with each seasonal influenza vaccination.

This clonotype has only a few counts. Its antigen is currently unknown. Trimming cost V 2 bases and J 3 bases; bases outside gene matches: 7. Germline values: CDR1 SGHTA, CDR2 FQGNSA. This CDR3 contains 15 residues. TCRdb reprocessed the RT-PCR reads with MiXCR, giving one entry per CDR3 protein. The table has about 540,000 distinct CDR3 sequences, 13% to 15% seen once; the top ten hold over 8.5%. The sequences come from PBMCs from blood, collected about 12 days after vaccination. The receptor's source is a man between 45 and 60 years old who received an inactivated influenza vaccine. The V call is TRBV7-2, the J call TRBJ2-7; the match to TRBD1 covers 7 bases. The CDR3 is CASSLSLTGDYEQYF. In DNA form, the CDR3 reads TGTGCCAGCAGCTTATCCCTAACAGGGGACTACGAGCAGTACTTC.